These T cell receptor beta chains were read from a single sample in a study of T-cell reconstitution after alpha-beta-depleted transplantation in children. TCRdb recomputed calls from the PCR reads with MiXCR, one row per CDR3 protein. The sample includes about a million distinct CDR3 sequences, about 30% of them seen just once. This material consisted of PBMCs, mostly from graft donor cells, taken 360 days after TCRalphabeta/CD19-depleted stem cell transplant. Receptors originate from a boy younger than two who had a stem cell transplant for SCID, so the T cells may come from the graft donor. CDR3s leave out the opening cysteine and the closing phenylalanine or tryptophan.

13 TRBJ1-2 TRBV29-1 SVPDRRGPNYGYT
9 TRBJ1-1 TRBV10-3 AVLRGAEAF
13 TRBJ1-1 TRBV28 ASRSTGLGNTEAF
13 TRBJ2-3 TRBV7-9 ASSLLGSNTDTQY
15 TRBJ2-4 TRBV12-3/TRBV12-4 ASSFWKGQGAKNIQY
14 TRBJ2-2 TRBV4-2 ASTSGRVDITGELF
12 TRBJ2-3 TRBV20-1 SASWGLSTDTQY
14 TRBJ1-3 TRBV11-2 ASSLVRPVAGNTIY
13 TRBJ1-2 TRBV5-1 ASSSSGTANYAYT
13 TRBJ2-1 TRBV10-3 AISGGGSTYNEQF
12 TRBJ2-7 TRBV15 ATSSPETGKEQY
13 TRBJ2-1 TRBV4-1 ASSQEGTVNNEQF
13 TRBJ1-4 TRBV4-1 ASSPEGARDEKLF
13 TRBJ1-2 TRBV29-1 SVEVRDSSNYGYT
15 TRBJ2-7 TRBV6-2/TRBV6-3 ASSYSFQGQAFYEQY
12 TRBJ2-2 TRBV12-3/TRBV12-4 ASSLTSGTGELF
13 TRBJ2-7 TRBV6-1 ASSRGDRGFYEQY
12 TRBJ2-7 TRBV27 ASATTGDAYEQY
13 TRBJ2-5 TRBV5-5 ASSLGYPLGETQY
14 TRBJ2-2 TRBV6-4 ASSRRGTGNTGELF
13 TRBJ2-7 TRBV18 ASSPPSGGGSRQY
13 TRBJ2-4 TRBV24-1 ATSDPTRGKNIQY
14 TRBJ2-7 TRBV7-8 ASSLNRQRSSYEQY
13 TRBJ2-7 TRBV7-9 ASSPPGGSTYEQY
12 TRBJ2-3 TRBV4-2 ASSHGTGSDTQY
12 TRBJ1-1 TRBV12-3/TRBV12-4 ASRGRGAETEAF
12 TRBJ2-7 TRBV12-3/TRBV12-4 ASSLGYGSYEQY
11 TRBJ2-5 TRBV11-1 ASSLEPEETQY
16 TRBJ2-3 TRBV7-2 ASSLARVGAEITDTQY
12 TRBJ1-3 TRBV7-7 ASSPQGPGNTIY
12 TRBJ1-1 TRBV29-1 SVKYRGGPTEAF
13 TRBJ2-6 TRBV10-3 AIGGGRSGANVLT
12 TRBJ2-3 TRBV5-6 ASSYSSGTDTQY
15 TRBJ2-2 TRBV27 ASSLTRQPQRNGELF
14 TRBJ1-1 TRBV5-1 ASSIGYRAGNTEAF
14 TRBJ2-2 TRBV2 ASSYTGGAYTGELF
13 TRBJ2-7 TRBV7-2 ASSLELAASYEQY
15 TRBJ2-3 TRBV12-3/TRBV12-4 ASRRPLASGGPDTQY
11 TRBJ2-3 TRBV12-3/TRBV12-4 ASSLLRGHTQY
14 TRBJ1-2 TRBV5-1 ASRLHNSGLNYGYT
16 TRBJ2-7 TRBV3-1 ASSQALTRAPVRYEQY
15 TRBJ2-1 TRBV7-9 ASSSSTYTIHYNEQF